This paragraph covers one T cell receptor beta chain sequence. This specimen comes from a study of blood T cell repertoires in COVID-19. Study background: COVID-19 samples collected from the United States, Italy and Spain covered acute and convalescent phases. From T cells, B-cell-depleted T cells, or PBMCs came the material, which was cDNA or gDNA.

This CDR3 comprises 14 residues. The germline CDR1 and CDR2 sequences are LNHDA and SQIVND (reference sequence). The germline V and J ends were trimmed by 2 bases and 3 bases, with 8 bases remaining between them. Per the authors' pipeline: Quantification of nucleated cells was approximated via reference gene primer amplification. Measured with immunoSEQ multiplex PCR; TCRdb has only the in-frame clones, and not every one. The V and J calls and clone size were taken over from that table, and D and trimming were inferred from the DNA. In the table there are about 160,000 clones, about 87% of which are singletons.

The chain carries TRBV19 and TRBJ1-3; D is ambiguous. The receptor's source is a woman in her sixties or seventies who had recovered from COVID-19. The sample comprised peripheral blood. The CDR3 loop is CASSIRGVGNTIYF. Written as DNA, the CDR3 is TGTGCCAGTAGTATACGGGGAGTTGGAAACACCATATATTTT.